The next 21 T cell receptor beta chains were all read from a single sample in a study of blood T cells in healthy people across ages. It was with a sample-barcoded 5' primer and a J-beta primer mix that a second PCR of about 7 to 12 cycles was run. TCRdb processed the 5' RACE reads anew with MiXCR; each CDR3 protein has one entry. The data contain hundreds of thousands of distinct CDR3 sequences, roughly 24% of them singletons. These sequences were also reported in another study, on T cells of mothers and their children.

Sequences were obtained from blood. The receptor set was obtained from a boy aged 5 to 17 in good health.

The chain employs TRBV13 and TRBJ1-2; possibly TRBD1 for D (6 bases). The CDR3 length is 14 residues. Trimming took 8 bases from V and 8 from J, leaving 21 bases between them. Germline CDR1 is PRHDT and CDR2 is FYEKMQ (reference sequence). The CDR3 DNA is TGTGCCAGCCCCGGGGGCAGCCCCACCTGCGGCTACACCTTC. Protein sequence: CASPGGSPTCGYTF.

There are a few counts of this clonotype. The chain carries TRBV3-1 and TRBJ2-5, with D unresolved. The J call may be faulty, since TRBJ2-1 better matches the DNA end. This CDR3 is built from 14 residues. The germline V gene has CDR1 LGHDT and CDR2 YNNKEL (reference sequence). This chain's CDR3 is CASSQGHVYNEQFF. CDR3 nucleotides: TGTGCCAGCAGCCAAGGACACGTATACAATGAGCAGTTCTTC.

This clonotype was counted only a few times. The chain is built from TRBV10-3 and TRBJ1-4, with a possible D match to TRBD1 (6 bases). This CDR3 region has 13 residues. The germline V and J ends were trimmed by 8 bases and 6 bases, with 13 bases remaining between them. CDR1 and CDR2 from the germline V gene are ENHRY and SYGVKD. The CDR3 DNA reads as TGTGCCATCGCGGGGGCGGAACATGAAAAACTGTTTTTT. Translation gives CAIAGAEHEKLFF.

This clonotype has only a few counts. The CDR3 is CASSRRGLTDEQFF. The CDR3 DNA reads TGCGCCAGCAGCCGCCGAGGACTAACTGATGAGCAGTTCTTC. The gene calls are TRBV5-1 and TRBJ2-1; D might be TRBD2 (6 bases). The CDR3 has 14 residues. CDR1 is SGHRS, CDR2 YFSETQ, per germline. V was shortened by 4 bases and J by 8 bases, with 16 bases between the two germline ends. Based on the CDR3 plus reference TRBV5-1 and TRBJ2-1, the full variable domain is KAGVTQTPRYLIKTRGQQVTLSCSPISGHRSVSWYQQTPGQGLQFLFEYFSETQRNKGNFPGRFSGRQFSNSRSEMNVSTLELGDSALYLCASSRRGLTDEQFFGPGTRLTVL.

The chain uses TRBV28 and TRBJ1-6, with 7 nucleotides matching TRBD1. The CDR3 contains 15 residues. Looked up from germline, CDR1 is MDHEN and CDR2 is SYDVKM. With V trimmed by 7 bases and J by 9 bases, 12 bases remained unmatched. CDR3 protein: CASIGLTGISSPLHF. The DNA for the CDR3 is TGTGCCAGCATAGGGTTGACAGGGATTTCTTCACCCCTCCACTTT.

J is TRBJ1-5 and V is TRBV6-5; D uncertain. CDR1 is MNHEY and CDR2 is SVGAGI in the germline V gene. Trimming removed 0 bases at V and 2 bases at J, with 8 bases between. The CDR3 contains 15 residues. CDR3 amino acids: CASSYSSVGNQPQHF. CDR3 bases: TGTGCCAGCAGTTACTCGAGTGTGGGCAATCAGCCCCAGCATTTT.

The chain is built from TRBV3-1 and TRBJ2-5; 7 positions agree with TRBD2. The CDR3 covers 15 residues. Trimming cost V 6 bases and J 1 base; bases outside gene matches: 8. Per the germline V gene, CDR1 is LGHDT and CDR2 is YNNKEL (reference sequence). The CDR3 region is CASSGGLVPQETQYF. CDR3 sequence (DNA): TGTGCCAGCAGTGGAGGACTAGTCCCCCAAGAGACCCAGTACTTC.

The rearrangement links TRBV12-3 or TRBV12-4 to TRBJ1-1; the D is unclear. This CDR3 spans 13 amino acids. V lost 5 bases to trimming and J lost 6 bases, with 13 bases between them. Here the CDR3 reads CASSIGSPAEAFF. The CDR3, as DNA: TGTGCCAGCAGTATTGGGTCGCCCGCTGAAGCTTTCTTT.

This chain connects TRBV5-1 to TRBJ2-5; either TRBD1 or TRBD2 may fit D (5 bases each). The CDR3 is 14 residues long. Trimming stripped 0 bases from V and 6 bases from J, with 12 bases between. Germline lookup yields CDR1 SGHRS and CDR2 YFSETQ. As DNA, the CDR3 is TGCGCCAGCAGCTTGGCAGAGGGGAGCCAGACCCAGTACTTC. This gives the protein CASSLAEGSQTQYF.

This clonotype showed up just a few times. J is TRBJ2-5 and V is TRBV28, with TRBD2 matching 11 bases. Germline CDR1 and CDR2: MDHEN and SYDVKM. Unmatched junction bases numbered 9, after V lost 5 bases and J lost 1 base. This CDR3 contains 17 residues. The CDR3 region is CASSPPPGLAAQETQYF. CDR3 nucleotides: TGTGCCAGCAGTCCCCCGCCGGGACTAGCGGCCCAAGAGACCCAGTACTTC. Using reference TRBV28 and TRBJ2-5 for the parts outside the CDR3, the full variable domain is DVKVTQSSRYLVKRTGEKVFLECVQDMDHENMFWYRQDPGLGLRLIYFSYDVKMKEKGDIPEGYSVSREKKERFSLILESASTNQTSMYLCASSPPPGLAAQETQYFGPGTRLLVL.

The rearrangement joins TRBV9 to TRBJ2-7, with D perhaps matching TRBD2 (6 bases). Trimming cost V 3 bases and J 2 bases, with 18 bases left between them. CDR3 size: 16 residues. CDR1 and CDR2 (germline): SGDLS, YYNGEE. The CDR3, as DNA: TGTGCCAGCAGCGAGGGAGGAGGGAGAGCCACCTACGAGCAGTACTTC. Protein product: CASSEGGGRATYEQYF.

The V gene is TRBV18, the J gene TRBJ2-5; 8 nucleotides line up with TRBD1. Judging by the DNA end, TRBJ2-7 fits better; the J call may be wrong. There are 15 residues in the CDR3. Germline loops: CDR1 KGHSH, CDR2 LQKENI. CDR3 DNA: TGTGCCAGCTCACCCGGACAGGGAAGGCTCTACGAGCAGTACTTC. It is translated as CASSPGQGRLYEQYF.

This clonotype came up a few times. The chain combines TRBV7-9 with TRBJ1-6; possible D gene TRBD1, 5 bases. The germline V gene has CDR1 SEHNR and CDR2 FQNEAQ (reference sequence). This CDR3 region has 14 residues. Trimming cost V 5 bases and J 14 bases, with 19 bases left between them. The CDR3 sequence: CASSPGTPTWTLHF. CDR3 nucleotides: TGTGCCAGCAGCCCCGGGACTCCGACGTGGACCCTCCACTTT.

This clonotype occurred a few times. V usage is TRBV19 and J usage is TRBJ1-2; D perhaps matches TRBD1 (6 bases). The CDR3 is 15 residues long. Germline-derived CDR1 and CDR2 are LNHDA and SQIVND (reference sequence). V was pared by 3 bases and J by 7 bases, with 18 bases between. In DNA form, the CDR3 reads TGTGCCAGTAGTATTTCAGGGGCCCTAACTATTGGCTACACCTTC. Translating gives CASSISGALTIGYTF. Variable domain in full (rest from reference TRBV19 and TRBJ1-2): DGGITQSPKYLFRKEGQNVTLSCEQNLNHDAMYWYRQDPGQGLRLIYYSQIVNDFQKGDIAEGYSVSREKKESFPLTVTSAQKNPTAFYLCASSISGALTIGYTFGSGTRLTVV.

The chain couples TRBV6-4 to TRBJ2-3; possible D gene TRBD1, 5 bases. Trimming left V 6 bases short and J 2 bases short, with 12 bases between. The CDR3 is made up of 14 amino acids. Germline CDR1 and CDR2: MRHNA and SNTAGT. This chain's CDR3 is CASSPGHFTDTQYF. Here the CDR3 DNA reads TGTGCCAGCAGCCCCGGACACTTCACAGATACGCAGTATTTT.

This clonotype was seen a few times. This rearrangement joins TRBV15 to TRBJ2-7; tentatively, D is TRBD2 (5 bases). V dropped 0 bases and J dropped 3 bases, with 24 bases sitting between them. The CDR3 covers 19 residues. Germline V CDR1 and CDR2: LNHNV, YYDKDF (reference sequence). The CDR3 coding sequence is TGTGCCACCAGCAGAGATTGGGGTCCTTGGGAGACTGCTAACTACGAGCAGTACTTC. Its translation is CATSRDWGPWETANYEQYF.

This clonotype has more than one count but fewer than ten. This sequence joins TRBV10-3 and TRBJ2-3; no definite D call. The V end lost 4 bases, the J end lost 5 bases, and 10 bases lay between the germline ends. Germline V gene sequence: CDR1 ENHRY, CDR2 SYGVKD. The CDR3 loop spans 13 amino acids. The CDR3 here is CAISGDRGDTQYF. CDR3 DNA: TGTGCCATCAGTGGAGACCGTGGAGATACGCAGTATTTT.

V usage is TRBV4-2 and J usage is TRBJ2-1; D unclear. The V gene lost 4 bases and the J gene lost 9 bases, with 25 bases spanning the gap. This CDR3 is built from 17 residues. Germline lookup yields CDR1 LGHNA and CDR2 YNFKEQ. CDR3 nucleotide sequence: TGTGCCAGCAGCCTAATCGCATCGGCTTCTTTTAGTGCTGAGCAGTTCTTC. This sequence encodes CASSLIASASFSAEQFF.

The rearrangement links TRBV6-2 or TRBV6-3 to TRBJ2-5; no reliable D call. With 7 bases removed from V and 4 bases from J, the gap between germline ends came to 16 bases. This CDR3 has 14 amino acids. Looked up from germline, CDR1 is MNHEY and CDR2 is SVGEGT. For the CDR3, the DNA is TGTGCCAGCAACCCCCTCGCATGGAGAGAGACCCAGTACTTC. This encodes CASNPLAWRETQYF.

Comment on this clonotype: A read error may account for a junction end that differs from germline. The chain uses TRBV6-1 and TRBJ2-3, with TRBD1 as a possible D gene (6 bases). Germline assignment: CDR1 MNHNS and CDR2 SASEGT. The CDR3 is 14 residues long. CDR3 DNA sequence: TGTGTCAGCATCCTGGGGGCCTTCACAGATACGCAGTATTTT. It codes for CVSILGAFTDTQYF.

This clonotype was recorded a few times. The chain carries TRBV12-3 or TRBV12-4 and TRBJ2-3; D is possibly TRBD2 (6 bases). The CDR3 runs 14 residues. The V gene lost 3 bases and the J gene lost 8 bases, with 15 bases spanning the gap. CDR3 sequence reads: CASSLVRRAGTQYF. In DNA form, the CDR3 reads TGTGCCAGCAGTTTGGTCCGGAGGGCAGGTACGCAGTATTTT.